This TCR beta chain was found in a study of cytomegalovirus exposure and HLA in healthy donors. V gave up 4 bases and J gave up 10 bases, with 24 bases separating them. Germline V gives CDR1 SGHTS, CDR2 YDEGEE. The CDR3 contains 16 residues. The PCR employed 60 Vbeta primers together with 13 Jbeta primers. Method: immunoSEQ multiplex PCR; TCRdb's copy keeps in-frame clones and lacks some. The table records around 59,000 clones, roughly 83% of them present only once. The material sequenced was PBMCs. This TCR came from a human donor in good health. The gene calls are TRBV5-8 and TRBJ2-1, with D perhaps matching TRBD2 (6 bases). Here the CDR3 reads CASSAPREVLTREQFF. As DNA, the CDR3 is TGTGCCAGCAGCGCCCCCAGGGAGGTTCTTACTAGGGAGCAGTTCTTC.